A selection of T cell receptor beta chains follows, all from one sample in a study of blood T cells in healthy people across ages. TCRdb re-called the 5' RACE reads with MiXCR, one entry per CDR3 protein. The sample lists 2 million or so distinct CDR3 sequences, about 50% seen once, with 2% to 2.5% in the top ten. Sequencing used blood. These receptors came from a woman between 35 and 50 years old in good health. Each CDR3 is given with its conserved first and last residue. The D gene is left open where the match is weak. Expanded clones are given a class, and other clones once, few, many or no size at all.

D gene: .
J gene: TRBJ1-5
clone size: .
V gene: TRBV20-1
CDR3 DNA: TGCAGTGCTAGACCTCAGGGGTCCTATAGCAATCAGCCCCAGCATTTT
CDR3 protein: CSARPQGSYSNQPQHF

D gene: .
J gene: TRBJ2-5
clone size: few
V gene: TRBV25-1
CDR3 DNA: TGTGCCAGCACTCGGACAGATCGCTTCCAAGAGACCCAGTACTTC
CDR3 protein: CASTRTDRFQETQYF

D gene: TRBD2
J gene: TRBJ2-3
clone size: few
V gene: TRBV20-1
CDR3 DNA: TGCAGTGCTAGAGGAGGGACTAGCGGGGATGCCGATACGCAGTATTTT
CDR3 protein: CSARGGTSGDADTQYF

D gene: TRBD1
J gene: TRBJ2-7
clone size: .
V gene: TRBV5-1
CDR3 DNA: TGCGCCAGCAGCGACAGGGAATCGGGCTACGAGCAGTACTTC
CDR3 protein: CASSDRESGYEQYF

D gene: .
J gene: TRBJ1-1
clone size: .
V gene: TRBV20-1
CDR3 DNA: TGCAGTGCTAGAGATGTGGGCAGCATGAACACTGAAGCTTTCTTT
CDR3 protein: CSARDVGSMNTEAFF

D gene: .
J gene: TRBJ2-5
clone size: .
V gene: TRBV2
CDR3 DNA: TGTGCCAGCAAGATGAGGGACTTACTACAAGAGACCCAGTACTTC
CDR3 protein: CASKMRDLLQETQYF

D gene: TRBD1
J gene: TRBJ2-3
clone size: .
V gene: TRBV5-6
CDR3 DNA: TGTGCCAGCAGCTTGGCCGGCCGCGGACAGGGTTATTCGGATACGCAGTATTTT
CDR3 protein: CASSLAGRGQGYSDTQYF

D gene: .
J gene: TRBJ2-5
clone size: few
V gene: TRBV2
CDR3 DNA: TGTGCCAGCAGTGAAGGGCGCCCACCCTGGGAGACCCAGTACTTC
CDR3 protein: CASSEGRPPWETQYF

D gene: TRBD1
J gene: TRBJ2-3
clone size: .
V gene: TRBV7-2
CDR3 DNA: TGTGCCAGCGGCTTAATGGGGACAGCTTCAGATACGCAGTATTTT
CDR3 protein: CASGLMGTASDTQYF

D gene: TRBD2
J gene: TRBJ2-1
clone size: few
V gene: TRBV15
CDR3 DNA: TGTGCCACCAGCTATACTAGCGGGGGGGCAGATGAGCAGTTCTTC
CDR3 protein: CATSYTSGGADEQFF

D gene: .
J gene: TRBJ2-1
clone size: few
V gene: TRBV7-2
CDR3 DNA: TGTGCCAGCAGCTTAGAGAGATACTATGAGCAGTTCTTC
CDR3 protein: CASSLERYYEQFF

D gene: .
J gene: TRBJ2-6
clone size: once
V gene: TRBV24-1
CDR3 DNA: TGTGCCACCAGTGGGCCGGGGGGGGCCAACGTCCTGACTTTC
CDR3 protein: CATSGPGGANVLTF

D gene: TRBD2
J gene: TRBJ2-1
clone size: once
V gene: TRBV10-3
CDR3 DNA: TGTGCCATCAGTGCAAATCCCGGGACTAGCGGGGGGAAACGGTACAATGAGCAGTTCTTC
CDR3 protein: CAISANPGTSGGKRYNEQFF

D gene: .
J gene: TRBJ2-3
clone size: .
V gene: TRBV7-9
CDR3 DNA: TGTGCCAGCAGTGGGTCGGGACACCCCTACACAGATACGCAGTATTTT
CDR3 protein: CASSGSGHPYTDTQYF

D gene: TRBD2
J gene: TRBJ2-5
clone size: .
V gene: TRBV2
CDR3 DNA: TGTGCCATAGCGAGGACTAGCCAAGAGACCCAGTACTTC
CDR3 protein: CAIARTSQETQYF

D gene: TRBD2
J gene: TRBJ2-7
clone size: once
V gene: TRBV20-1
CDR3 DNA: TGCGGTGCACCGACTAGCGGGGGCCAACGTGGGCAGTACTTC
CDR3 protein: CGAPTSGGQRGQYF

D gene: .
J gene: TRBJ1-2
clone size: .
V gene: TRBV2
CDR3 DNA: TGTGCCAGTAGGACGTACGGCTATGGCTACACCTTC
CDR3 protein: CASRTYGYGYTF

D gene: .
J gene: TRBJ2-5
clone size: few
V gene: TRBV5-1
CDR3 DNA: TGCGCCAGCAGCGCTCCGGAGGGGGCAAGGGAGACCCAGTACTTC
CDR3 protein: CASSAPEGARETQYF

D gene: .
J gene: TRBJ2-6
clone size: few
V gene: TRBV7-2
CDR3 DNA: TGTGCCAGCAGCCTACCCCTCCCTGGGGCCAACGTCCTGACTTTC
CDR3 protein: CASSLPLPGANVLTF

D gene: .
J gene: TRBJ1-1
clone size: .
V gene: TRBV11-1
CDR3 DNA: TGTGCCAGCAGCCTACACTCCGGGACCGAGAACACTGAAGCTTTCTTT
CDR3 protein: CASSLHSGTENTEAFF

D gene: .
J gene: TRBJ2-7
clone size: .
V gene: TRBV7-2
CDR3 DNA: TGTGCCAGCAGCTTACGGATCTCCCGTGCAGAGCAGTACTTC
CDR3 protein: CASSLRISRAEQYF

D gene: .
J gene: TRBJ1-2
clone size: few
V gene: TRBV7-9
CDR3 DNA: TGTGCCAGCAGCGACCACTCAGGGTTAGGCCCTTCTGGCTACACCTTC
CDR3 protein: CASSDHSGLGPSGYTF

D gene: TRBD2
J gene: TRBJ2-7
clone size: .
V gene: TRBV20-1
CDR3 DNA: TGCAGTGCTGGTCGGACTAGCGGGGGGGCCGTTTACGAGCAGTACTTC
CDR3 protein: CSAGRTSGGAVYEQYF

D gene: TRBD2
J gene: TRBJ2-2
clone size: few
V gene: TRBV28
CDR3 DNA: TGTGCCAGCAGTTTAGGGGGGGTGGACACCGGGGAGCTGTTTTTT
CDR3 protein: CASSLGGVDTGELFF

D gene: .
J gene: TRBJ2-5
clone size: .
V gene: TRBV7-9
CDR3 DNA: TGTGCCAGCAGCTTAGCGGTGGGTTTGCAGACCCAGTACTTC
CDR3 protein: CASSLAVGLQTQYF

D gene: TRBD2
J gene: TRBJ2-1
clone size: few
V gene: TRBV9
CDR3 DNA: TGTGCCAGCAGCGTAGTTGGGACTAGCGGCTACAATGAGCAGTTCTTC
CDR3 protein: CASSVVGTSGYNEQFF

D gene: .
J gene: TRBJ2-1
clone size: .
V gene: TRBV27
CDR3 DNA: TGTGCCAGCAGTTTATTCTCGGGTTTGAATGAGCAGTTCTTC
CDR3 protein: CASSLFSGLNEQFF